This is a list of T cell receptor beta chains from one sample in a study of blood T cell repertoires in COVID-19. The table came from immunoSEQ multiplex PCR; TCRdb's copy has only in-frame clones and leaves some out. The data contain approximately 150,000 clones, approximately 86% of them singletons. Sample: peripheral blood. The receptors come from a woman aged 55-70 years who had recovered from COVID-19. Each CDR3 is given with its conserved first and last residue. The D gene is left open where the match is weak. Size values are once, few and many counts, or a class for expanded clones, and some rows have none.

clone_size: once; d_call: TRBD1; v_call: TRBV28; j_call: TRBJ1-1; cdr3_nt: TGTGCCAGCACTTCCATAGGGACAGTGAACACTGAAGCTTTCTTT; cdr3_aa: CASTSIGTVNTEAFF
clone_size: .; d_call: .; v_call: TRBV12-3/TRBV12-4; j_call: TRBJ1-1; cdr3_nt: TGTGCCAGCAATAGGGGATTAGGCACTGAAGCTTTCTTT; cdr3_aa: CASNRGLGTEAFF
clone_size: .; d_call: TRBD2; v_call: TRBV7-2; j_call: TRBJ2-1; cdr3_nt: TGTGCCAGCAGCTTAGTTTTACTAGCGGGGGGGGCCTACAATGAGCAGTTCTTC; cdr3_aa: CASSLVLLAGGAYNEQFF
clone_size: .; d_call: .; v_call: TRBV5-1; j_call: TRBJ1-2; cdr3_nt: TGCGCCAGCACCCCCGCGACAAACCGAGCTGCTGGCTACACCTTC; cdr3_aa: CASTPATNRAAGYTF
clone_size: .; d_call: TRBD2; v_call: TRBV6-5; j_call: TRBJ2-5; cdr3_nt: TGTGCCAGCGGAGCGGGGCGGATAGAGACCCAGTACTTC; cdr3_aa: CASGAGRIETQYF
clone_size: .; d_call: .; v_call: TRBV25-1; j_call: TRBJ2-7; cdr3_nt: TGTGCCAGCAGTGCCTTCTACGAGCAGTACTTC; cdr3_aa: CASSAFYEQYF
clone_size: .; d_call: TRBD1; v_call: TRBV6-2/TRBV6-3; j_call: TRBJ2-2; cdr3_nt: TGTGCCAGCAGTTACGGGGGACAGGGAAGTTGGGCCGGGGAGCTGTTTTTT; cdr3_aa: CASSYGGQGSWAGELFF
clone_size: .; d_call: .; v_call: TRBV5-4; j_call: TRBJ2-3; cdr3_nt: TGTGCCAGCAGCCTAGGTTCCACAGATACGCAGTATTTT; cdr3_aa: CASSLGSTDTQYF
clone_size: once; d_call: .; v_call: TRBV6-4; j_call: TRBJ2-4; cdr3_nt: TGTGCCAGCAGTGACTCAAGGGGAAACATTCAGTACTTC; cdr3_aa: CASSDSRGNIQYF
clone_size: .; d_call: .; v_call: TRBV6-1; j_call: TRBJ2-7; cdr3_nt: TGTGCCAGCAGTGAAGCGATTGGACAGCTATACGAGCAGTACTTC; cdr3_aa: CASSEAIGQLYEQYF
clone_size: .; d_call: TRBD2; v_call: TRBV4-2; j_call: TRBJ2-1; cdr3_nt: TGTGCCAGCAGCCAAGGGGGGACCGGGACTAGCGCGTACAATGAGCAGTTCTTC; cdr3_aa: CASSQGGTGTSAYNEQFF
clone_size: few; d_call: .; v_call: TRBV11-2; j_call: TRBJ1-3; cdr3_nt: TGTGCCAGCACCCTGTCCCTGGACTCTAGCGGAAACACCATATATTTT; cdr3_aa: CASTLSLDSSGNTIYF
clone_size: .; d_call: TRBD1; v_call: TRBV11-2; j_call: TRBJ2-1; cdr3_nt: TGTGCCAGCAGCGCCACAGGGGATCCCTACAATGAGCAGTTCTTC; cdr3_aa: CASSATGDPYNEQFF
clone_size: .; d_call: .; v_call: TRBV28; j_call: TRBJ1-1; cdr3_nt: TGTGCCAGCAGTTCCGGACAGCTAACTGAAGCTTTCTTT; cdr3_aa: CASSSGQLTEAFF
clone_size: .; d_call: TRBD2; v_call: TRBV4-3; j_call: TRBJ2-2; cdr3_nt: TGCGCCAGCAGCCGCGGACTAGCTTTGAACACCGGGGAGCTGTTTTTT; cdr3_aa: CASSRGLALNTGELFF
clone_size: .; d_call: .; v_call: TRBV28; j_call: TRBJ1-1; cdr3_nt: TGTGCCAGCAGTTTCCGCAGTACGGGTTGGAACACTGAAGCTTTCTTT; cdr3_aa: CASSFRSTGWNTEAFF
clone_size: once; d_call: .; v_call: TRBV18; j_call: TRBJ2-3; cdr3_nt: TGTGCCAGCTCACCACCAAGCCGCACAGATACGCAGTATTTT; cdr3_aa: CASSPPSRTDTQYF
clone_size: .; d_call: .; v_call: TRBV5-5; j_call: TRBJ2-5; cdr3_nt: TGTGCCAGCAAAAGGAGCTGGGGGCGTTTTGAGACCCAGTACTTC; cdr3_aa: CASKRSWGRFETQYF
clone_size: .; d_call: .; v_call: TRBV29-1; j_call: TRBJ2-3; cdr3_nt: TGCAGCGTTGGATGGGGGGGCAGGATCACAGATACGCAGTATTTT; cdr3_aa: CSVGWGGRITDTQYF
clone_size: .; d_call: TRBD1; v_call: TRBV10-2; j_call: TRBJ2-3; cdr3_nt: TGCGCCAGCAGGACAGGGGCGGCGGCAGATACGCAGTATTTT; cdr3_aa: CASRTGAAADTQYF
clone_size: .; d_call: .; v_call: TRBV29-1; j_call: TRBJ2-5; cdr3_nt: TGCAGCGTTGCACGACTATTTTTTAATCCGGGACAACAAGAGACCCAGTACTTC; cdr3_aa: CSVARLFFNPGQQETQYF
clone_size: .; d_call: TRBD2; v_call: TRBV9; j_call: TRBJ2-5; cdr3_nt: TGTGCCAGCAGCGTAGGGGAGGGAGGTTGGGAGACCCAGTACTTC; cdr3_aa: CASSVGEGGWETQYF
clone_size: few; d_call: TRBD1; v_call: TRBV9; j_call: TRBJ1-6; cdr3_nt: TGTGCCAGCAGCATCCGGACAGGGGAAAATTCACCCCTCCACTTT; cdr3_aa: CASSIRTGENSPLHF
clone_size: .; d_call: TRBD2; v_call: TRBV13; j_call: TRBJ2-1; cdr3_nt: TGTGCCAGCAGCTCCGGGACTAGCGGGGGGAAATTATACAATGAGCAGTTCTTC; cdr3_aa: CASSSGTSGGKLYNEQFF
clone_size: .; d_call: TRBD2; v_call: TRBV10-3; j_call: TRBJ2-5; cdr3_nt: TGTGCCATCAGCCCCACCGGGAGGGCAGAGACCCAGTACTTC; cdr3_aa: CAISPTGRAETQYF
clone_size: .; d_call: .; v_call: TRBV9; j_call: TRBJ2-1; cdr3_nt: TGTGCCAGCAGCGTAGCTCCGGTCGGTAACGGCTACAATGAGCAGTTCTTC; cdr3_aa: CASSVAPVGNGYNEQFF
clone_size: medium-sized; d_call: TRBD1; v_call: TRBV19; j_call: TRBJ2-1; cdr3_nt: TGTGCCAGTAGCTCACGCAGGCCGGGACAGAACTACAATGAGCAGTTCTTC; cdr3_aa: CASSSRRPGQNYNEQFF
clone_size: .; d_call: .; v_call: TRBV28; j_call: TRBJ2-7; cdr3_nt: TGTGCCAGCCGATTCGGGAGAAGGGATCCAGACGAGCAGTACTTC; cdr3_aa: CASRFGRRDPDEQYF
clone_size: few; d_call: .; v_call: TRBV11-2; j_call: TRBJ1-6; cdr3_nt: TGTGCCAGCAGTCCTATTCGGTCCGCGGAAGCAGGAACGAGGGGGTATAATTCACCCCTCCACTTT; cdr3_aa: CASSPIRSAEAGTRGYNSPLHF
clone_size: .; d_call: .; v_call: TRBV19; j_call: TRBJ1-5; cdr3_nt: TGTGCCAGTATCCGGGATGGGCGGCACAATCAGCCCCAGCATTTT; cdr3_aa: CASIRDGRHNQPQHF
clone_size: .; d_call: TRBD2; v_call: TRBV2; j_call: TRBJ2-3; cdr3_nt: TGTGCCAGCAGTTCCCAGCGGGGTGTAGATACGCAGTATTTT; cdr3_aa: CASSSQRGVDTQYF
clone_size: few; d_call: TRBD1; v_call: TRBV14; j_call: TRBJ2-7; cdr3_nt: TGTGCCAGCAGCCTAAATACCCGGACAGGGAGGAGCGAGCAGTACTTC; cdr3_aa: CASSLNTRTGRSEQYF